A single sample gave rise to the 24 T cell receptor beta chains below, sequenced in a study of T cells in Graves' hyperthyroidism and ophthalmopathy. Template material for amplifying TCR beta CDR3 regions consisted of RNA transcripts. HTBI primers were used for first-round RT-PCR of the TCR CDR3. TCRdb re-called the multiplex PCR reads with MiXCR, one entry per CDR3 protein. The sample has about 640,000 distinct CDR3 sequences; less than 25% are singletons. Material: blood. Receptors originate from a man younger than 40 with Graves' ophthalmopathy.

This clonotype has a count of ten or more. The genes are TRBV15 and TRBJ1-1, with 10 bases lining up with TRBD1. The CDR3 has 15 residues. Germline V lookup: CDR1 LNHNV, CDR2 YYDKDF (reference sequence). The V and J ends lost 3 bases and 4 bases, in that order; junction bases with no gene match: 5. For the CDR3, the DNA is TGTGCCACCAGCAGGGACAGGGGGGAATCCACTGAAGCTTTCTTT. This gives the protein CATSRDRGESTEAFF.

The sample holds many counts of this clonotype. The chain combines TRBV28 with TRBJ1-5; 8 nucleotides line up with TRBD1. V shed 6 bases and J 0 bases; nucleotides not matched to a gene: 4. There are 15 residues in the CDR3. CDR1 and CDR2 from the germline V gene are MDHEN and SYDVKM. The CDR3 sequence is CASRPTGVSNQPQHF. CDR3 in DNA: TGTGCCAGCAGACCGACAGGGGTTAGCAATCAGCCCCAGCATTTT.

V usage is TRBV10-3 and J usage is TRBJ2-1; D remains ambiguous. The germline V gene has CDR1 ENHRY and CDR2 SYGVKD. V was shortened by 4 bases and J by 5 bases, with 9 bases between the two germline ends. This CDR3 comprises 13 residues. CDR3 amino acids: CAISVQHNNEQFF. The CDR3 nucleotides are TGTGCCATCAGTGTGCAGCACAACAATGAGCAGTTCTTC.

The chain joins TRBV27 to TRBJ1-2, with a possible D match to TRBD1 (5 bases). The CDR3 loop spans 13 amino acids. Looked up from germline, CDR1 is MNHEY and CDR2 is SMNVEV (reference sequence). The V end was cut by 6 bases, the J end by 7 bases, with 15 bases between. The CDR3 reads CASSQPRGVGYTF. For the CDR3, the DNA is TGTGCCAGCAGCCAACCGCGGGGGGTTGGCTACACCTTC.

This clonotype was observed a handful of times. The chain joins TRBV15 to TRBJ2-7, with 9 bases matching TRBD2. Germline loops: CDR1 LNHNV, CDR2 YYDKDF (reference sequence). The CDR3 contains 17 residues. Unmatched junction bases numbered 8, after V lost 0 bases and J lost 2 bases. The CDR3 loop reads CATSRDMASGVAYEQYF. CDR3 coding DNA: TGTGCCACCAGCAGAGATATGGCTAGCGGGGTAGCCTACGAGCAGTACTTC.

This clonotype has at least ten counts. The chain uses TRBV30 and TRBJ2-1, with D possibly being TRBD1 or TRBD2 (5 bases each). Germline V gene sequence: CDR1 GTSNPN, CDR2 SVGIG (reference sequence). The CDR3 sequence is 13 residues long. V lost 0 bases to trimming and J lost 6 bases, with 9 bases between them. CDR3 in DNA: TGTGCCTGGAGTGTAAGAGGGGCCAATGAGCAGTTCTTC. Its translation: CAWSVRGANEQFF.

This clonotype was seen repeatedly, ten times or more. The rearrangement uses TRBV5-1 and TRBJ2-7; 9 bases map to TRBD2. With 2 bases clipped from V and 5 bases from J, the junction kept 5 bases outside the gene matches. Per germline, CDR1 SGHRS and CDR2 YFSETQ. The CDR3 extends over 14 amino acids. CDR3 sequence (DNA): TGCGCCAGCAGCTTAACTAGCGGGTGGGACGAGCAGTACTTC. This codes for CASSLTSGWDEQYF.

This chain uses TRBV28 with TRBJ2-5; no reliable D call. The CDR3 is made up of 15 amino acids. With 7 bases removed from V and 1 base from J, the gap between germline ends came to 16 bases. The germline gives CDR1 MDHEN, CDR2 SYDVKM. The DNA for the CDR3 is TGTGCCAGCACCTACTCAGGCCTGGCCCAAGAGACCCAGTACTTC. Amino acid sequence: CASTYSGLAQETQYF.

Concerning this clonotype: One end of the junction does not line up with germline, which may come from a read error. The chain carries TRBV2 and TRBJ2-5, with 10 bases matching TRBD1. The CDR3 is made up of 15 amino acids. Germline lookup yields CDR1 SNHLY and CDR2 FYNNEI. In nucleotides, the CDR3 is TGTGCCAGCAGTGAGAGGACAGGGGGGCAAGGGACCCAGTACTTC. It translates to CASSERTGGQGTQYF.

At least ten counts were recorded for this clonotype. The gene calls are TRBV12-3 or TRBV12-4 and TRBJ2-1; D could derive from TRBD1 or TRBD2 (5 bases each). The CDR3 sequence is 14 residues long. V was trimmed by 6 bases and J by 8 bases, leaving 17 bases between them. The CDR3: CASSSWGLGDEQFF. Written as DNA, the CDR3 is TGTGCCAGCAGCTCCTGGGGCCTCGGGGATGAGCAGTTCTTC.

The chain has TRBV7-9 and TRBJ2-1; 7 bases are a match to TRBD1. The trim removed 5 bases at V and 0 bases at J, leaving 7 bases unmatched. Germline CDR1 and CDR2: SEHNR and FQNEAQ (reference sequence). This CDR3 contains 16 residues. In DNA form, the CDR3 reads TGTGCCAGCAGCCCTCAGAGGACAGGCTCCTACAATGAGCAGTTCTTC. Protein: CASSPQRTGSYNEQFF.

V is TRBV12-3 or TRBV12-4 and J is TRBJ1-5; D might be TRBD1 (5 bases). The CDR3 length is 14 residues. V was trimmed by 5 bases and J by 4 bases, leaving 12 bases between them. The CDR3: CASSMGGGNQPQHF. The CDR3 DNA follows: TGTGCCAGCAGTATGGGGGGGGGGAATCAGCCCCAGCATTTT.

This clonotype has a single count. The rearrangement uses TRBV5-6 and TRBJ2-1; D is unresolved. The CDR3 length is 15 residues. From germline, CDR1 is SGHDT and CDR2 YYEEEE. Trimming stripped 0 bases from V and 6 bases from J, with 13 bases between. In DNA, the CDR3 is TGTGCCAGCAGCTTGGGAACAGCCCTTTTCAATGAGCAGTTCTTC. This encodes CASSLGTALFNEQFF. The variable domain in full, with the rest retrieved from reference TRBV5-6 and TRBJ2-1, is DAGVTQSPTHLIKTRGQQVTLRCSPKSGHDTVSWYQQALGQGPQFIFQYYEEEERQRGNFPDRFSGHQFPNYSSELNVNALLLGDSALYLCASSLGTALFNEQFFGPGTRLTVL.

This sequence joins TRBV5-1 and TRBJ2-7, with 10 nucleotides matching TRBD1. Germline lookup yields CDR1 SGHRS and CDR2 YFSETQ. V was pared by 1 base and J by 7 bases, with 5 bases of the junction left unmatched. The length of the CDR3 is 14 residues. The DNA for the CDR3 is TGCGCCAGCAGCTTGAGTCCGGACAGGGGGGAGCAGTACTTC. Protein sequence: CASSLSPDRGEQYF.

The chain recombines TRBV12-3 or TRBV12-4 with TRBJ1-5, with D uncertain. The CDR3 contains 14 residues. V shed 3 bases and J shed 2 bases, with 8 bases lying between them. CDR3: CASSLASRNQPQHF. CDR3 DNA: TGTGCCAGCAGTTTGGCCAGTCGCAATCAGCCCCAGCATTTT.

The J gene is TRBJ2-1, the V gene TRBV20-1; either TRBD1 or TRBD2 may supply D (6 bases each). The CDR3 loop spans 15 amino acids. Germline assignment: CDR1 DFQATT and CDR2 SNEGSKA (reference sequence). Trimming pared 3 bases from V and 3 bases from J, leaving 15 bases between. The chain's CDR3 is CSASEAGQLYNEQFF. The CDR3, as DNA: TGCAGTGCTAGTGAGGCGGGACAACTCTACAATGAGCAGTTCTTC.

The chain recombines TRBV12-3 or TRBV12-4 with TRBJ1-1; D unclear. The length of the CDR3 is 13 residues. V was cut by 5 bases and J by 6 bases, with 13 bases left in between. CDR3 coding DNA: TGTGCCAGCAGTAGCGGTCAGCGGGCTGAAGCTTTCTTT. This encodes CASSSGQRAEAFF.

This clonotype was observed many times. This rearrangement joins TRBV4-3 to TRBJ1-2, with D uncertain. V lost 1 base and J 5 bases, leaving 14 bases between the germline ends. The CDR3 has 15 amino acids. Germline V lookup: CDR1 LGHNA, CDR2 YSLEER. The CDR3: CASSQVYQDSYGYTF. The CDR3 nucleotides are TGCGCCAGCAGCCAAGTTTACCAGGATTCGTATGGCTACACCTTC.

V and J are TRBV10-3 and TRBJ2-7; no firm D call. The germline V gene has CDR1 ENHRY and CDR2 SYGVKD. CDR3 length: 11 residues. V was shortened by 5 bases and J by 3 bases, with 5 bases between the two germline ends. The CDR3 loop reads CAISSDYEQYF. As DNA, the CDR3 is TGTGCCATCAGTTCGGACTACGAGCAGTACTTC.

This clonotype was observed a handful of times. The chain joins TRBV29-1 to TRBJ1-2, with 8 bases aligning to TRBD1. From germline, CDR1 is SQVTM and CDR2 ANQGSEA. Unmatched junction bases numbered 5, after V lost 1 base and J lost 4 bases. The CDR3 loop spans 14 amino acids. The CDR3 DNA is TGCAGCGTTGAAGGAGCAGGGGGCGTCTATGGCTACACCTTC. This translates into CSVEGAGGVYGYTF.

This chain uses TRBV5-1 with TRBJ2-3; 12 bases match TRBD2. This CDR3 has 15 residues. Germline CDR1 is SGHRS and CDR2 is YFSETQ. V dropped 4 bases and J dropped 6; count of bases not matched to a gene: 6. CDR3 loop: CASSGRLAGVDTQYF. CDR3 coding DNA: TGCGCCAGCAGCGGACGACTAGCGGGAGTGGATACGCAGTATTTT.

This chain uses TRBV5-1 with TRBJ1-2, with 7 bases matching TRBD1. The germline gives CDR1 SGHRS, CDR2 YFSETQ. Trimming removed 4 bases from V and 6 bases from J; junction bases left unmatched: 9. This CDR3 comprises 14 residues. The CDR3 region has the DNA TGCGCCAGCAGCCCGGGACAGCGATTTGATGGCTACACCTTC. Translation: CASSPGQRFDGYTF.

This clonotype was counted a few times. The chain combines TRBV3-1 with TRBJ2-7; 9 nucleotides match TRBD2. Trimming removed 0 bases from V and 2 bases from J; junction bases left unmatched: 8. This CDR3 spans 17 amino acids. Germline-derived CDR1 and CDR2 are LGHDT and YNNKEL (reference sequence). CDR3 DNA: TGTGCCAGCAGCCAAGAGCAGCTAGCGGGGTCCACCTACGAGCAGTACTTC. Protein: CASSQEQLAGSTYEQYF.

This clonotype was counted many times. The chain carries TRBV12-3 or TRBV12-4 and TRBJ2-2; D may be TRBD2 (6 bases). V lost 7 bases and J lost 0, with 15 bases in between. The CDR3 runs to 16 residues. The CDR3 DNA reads as TGTGCCAGCAACCCTGTTCTAGCGTCGAACACCGGGGAGCTGTTTTTT. Protein sequence: CASNPVLASNTGELFF.